The 20 T cell receptor beta chains below all came from one sample that was sequenced in a study of T cell clonality in common variable immunodeficiency (dated by TCRdb to between 2015 and 2016). Library construction relied on the immunoSEQ multiplex PCR assay. This immuneACCESS table, as held by TCRdb, lists in-frame sequences with V and J called but not all clones. Of the missing ones, under half trace to an unresolved V gene in checked studies; the others have no known cause. This sample holds about 74,000 clones in total, without any singletons. The biggest ten clones account for 0.8% of the sample. Sequencing was performed on peripheral blood mononuclear cells. The receptors come from a person between 18 and 75 years old in good health.

This clone was observed at least ten times. The CDR3 extends 3 residues past the end of the read, so its final part is completed from the germline J gene. J is TRBJ2-5 and V is TRBV6-2 or TRBV6-3, with no clear D. The CDR3 is 12 amino acids. V lost 2 bases, J lost 7 bases, and 8 bases lay in between. CDR1 and CDR2 (germline): MNHEY, SVGEGT. CDR3 DNA (partial): TGTGCCAGCAGTTACAGCTTCGGGACC. Protein sequence: CASSYSFGT. The CDR3, in full, reads CASSYSFGTQYF.

In this sample, this clone turned up many times. The read ends 3 residues shy of where the CDR3 ends; the end is completed using the germline J gene. The chain is built from TRBV20-1 and TRBJ2-7; TRBD1 might be the D (6 bases). Trimming removed 8 bases at V and 4 bases at J, with 18 bases between. In germline, CDR1 is DFQATT, CDR2 SNEGSKA (reference sequence). The CDR3 has 13 residues. CDR3 in amino acids: CSLLDRTTYEQYF. The CDR3 DNA, read in part, is TGCAGTCTTCTCGACAGGACAACGTACGAG.

This clone has a count of ten or more. The read falls 3 residues short of the CDR3 end, and the missing part is taken from the germline J gene. The rearrangement uses TRBV10-3 and TRBJ2-7; perhaps TRBD1 as D (6 bases). This CDR3 comprises 16 residues. The V gene's germline CDR1 is ENHRY and CDR2 SYGVKD. Trimming removed 4 bases at V and 2 bases at J, with 18 bases between. CDR3: CAISVLSWTETYEQYF. The DNA read from the CDR3 is TGTGCCATCAGTGTACTATCATGGACAGAGACCTACGAG.

Ten or more counts support this clone. The observed sequence ends 3 residues before the CDR3 terminus, with the missing tail filled in from the germline J gene. V is TRBV5-5 and J is TRBJ2-7; D is unresolved. The CDR3 runs to 12 residues. Germline CDR1 SGHKS, CDR2 YYEKEE (reference sequence). Trimming took off 4 bases at V and 0 bases at J, with 5 bases between the two ends. CDR3 sequence: CASSLSSYEQYF. CDR3 DNA (partial): TGTGCCAGCAGCCTCAGCTCCTACGAG.

At least ten counts were recorded for this clone. Sequencing ends 3 residues short of the CDR3 end; the germline J gene provides the rest. The V call is TRBV7-9, the J call TRBJ1-5; D is uncertain. Germline loops: CDR1 SEHNR, CDR2 FQNEAQ (reference sequence). Trimming pared 6 bases from V and 2 bases from J, leaving 5 bases between. The CDR3 covers 12 residues. The CDR3 region is CASSTGNQPQHF. CDR3 DNA, as far as it was read: TGTGCCAGCAGTACGGGCAATCAGCCC. Together with reference TRBV7-9 and TRBJ1-5, the CDR3 gives the full variable domain: DTGVSQNPRHKITKRGQNVTFRCDPISEHNRLYWYRQTLGQGPEFLTYFQNEAQLEKSRLLSDRFSAERPKGSFSTLEIQRTEQGDSAMYLCASSTGNQPQHFGDGTRLSIL.

This clone has at least ten counts. The CDR3 end falls 3 residues outside the read, so it is completed with the germline J gene. The gene calls are TRBV5-1 and TRBJ2-5; TRBD1 might be the D (6 bases). Per the germline V gene, CDR1 is SGHRS and CDR2 is YFSETQ. Trimming took 9 bases from V and 7 from J, leaving 16 bases between them. The CDR3 totals 12 residues. CDR3 bases read: TGCGCCACCGGGGACAACCGCGGGACC. This translates into CATGDNRGT. From start to end, the CDR3 is CATGDNRGTQYF.

This clone was picked up many times. The read is 3 residues too short to cover the CDR3 end, so that end is filled in from the germline J gene. The chain uses TRBV19 and TRBJ2-5; 7 positions match TRBD1. The CDR3 is made up of 15 amino acids. CDR1 and CDR2 from the germline V gene are LNHDA and SQIVND (reference sequence). V lost 1 base to trimming and J lost 1 base; unmatched junction nucleotides: 3. CDR3 sequence reads: CASSIGAGGQETQYF. CDR3 bases read: TGTGCCAGTAGTATAGGGGCAGGGGGCCAAGAGACC.

Ten or more counts support this clone. The read terminates 3 residues before the CDR3 end, so the remaining end is supplied by the germline J gene. The V gene is TRBV28, the J gene TRBJ1-5, with 10 nucleotides matching TRBD1. Unmatched junction bases numbered 8, after V lost 5 bases and J lost 4 bases. Germline loops: CDR1 MDHEN, CDR2 SYDVKM. This CDR3 is 16 amino acids long. CDR3 protein: CASSLTGTGVNQPQHF. CDR3 DNA, as far as it was read: TGTGCCAGCAGTCTCACCGGGACAGGGGTGAATCAGCCC. Using reference TRBV28 and TRBJ1-5 for the parts outside the CDR3, the full variable domain is DVKVTQSSRYLVKRTGEKVFLECVQDMDHENMFWYRQDPGLGLRLIYFSYDVKMKEKGDIPEGYSVSREKKERFSLILESASTNQTSMYLCASSLTGTGVNQPQHFGDGTRLSIL.

This clone has ten or more counts. One junction end does not reproduce the germline sequence, and a read error may be involved. The read is 3 residues too short to cover the CDR3 end, so that end is filled in from the germline J gene. J is TRBJ1-2 and V is TRBV4-2; tentative D call: TRBD1 (5 bases). This CDR3 has 15 residues. Germline CDR1 LGHNA, CDR2 YNFKEQ. The CDR3 bases that were read are TGCGCCAGCAGGATCAACAGGTTAGCTAACTATGGC. This sequence encodes CASRINRLANYG. From start to end, the CDR3 is CASRINRLANYGYTF.

This clone occurred many times. CDR3: CASSSHGSGTYEQYF. CDR3 DNA (partial): TGTGCCAGCAGCTCCCACGGTAGCGGAACCTACGAG. The rearrangement links TRBV14 to TRBJ2-7, with D possibly TRBD2 on 6 matching bases. The read ends 3 residues shy of where the CDR3 ends; the end is completed using the germline J gene. There are 15 residues in the CDR3. CDR1 is SGHDN and CDR2 is FVKESK in the germline V gene. V was trimmed by 5 bases and J by 2 bases, leaving 16 bases between them. The full variable domain, completed using reference TRBV14 and TRBJ2-7, is EAGVTQFPSHSVIEKGQTVTLRCDPISGHDNLYWYRRVMGKEIKFLLHFVKESKQDESGMPNNRFLAERTGGTYSTLKVQPAELEDSGVYFCASSSHGSGTYEQYFGPGTRLTVT.

Ten or more counts support this clone. The read falls 3 residues short of the CDR3 end, and the missing part is taken from the germline J gene. The chain recombines TRBV7-2 with TRBJ2-1; no clear D. Germline CDR1 SGHTA, CDR2 FQGNSA. The CDR3 has 15 residues. Trimming took 2 bases from V and 0 from J, leaving 8 bases between them. The CDR3 here is CASSLSLRSYNEQFF. The part of the CDR3 DNA that was read is TGTGCCAGCAGCTTATCCCTCCGCTCCTACAATGAG. Drawing the rest from reference TRBV7-2 and TRBJ2-1, the complete variable domain is GAGVSQSPSNKVTEKGKDVELRCDPISGHTALYWYRQSLGQGLEFLIYFQGNSAPDKSGLPSDRFSAERTGGSVSTLTIQRTQQEDSAVYLCASSLSLRSYNEQFFGPGTRLTVL.

This clone was detected ten times or more. The read terminates 3 residues before the CDR3 end, so the remaining end is supplied by the germline J gene. The chain carries TRBV19 and TRBJ2-1, with 9 bases fitting TRBD2. CDR1 and CDR2 from the germline V gene are LNHDA and SQIVND (reference sequence). The CDR3 totals 18 residues. Unmatched junction bases numbered 12, after V lost 6 bases and J lost 0 bases. The CDR3 DNA, read in part, is TGTGCCAGTAGAGGAAAAGCGGGAGGATCAAGCTCCTACAATGAG. As protein: CASRGKAGGSSSYNE. In full, the CDR3 reads CASRGKAGGSSSYNEQFF. Together with reference TRBV19 and TRBJ2-1, the CDR3 gives the full variable domain: DGGITQSPKYLFRKEGQNVTLSCEQNLNHDAMYWYRQDPGQGLRLIYYSQIVNDFQKGDIAEGYSVSREKKESFPLTVTSAQKNPTAFYLCASRGKAGGSSSYNEQFFGPGTRLTVL.

This clone was observed many times. The CDR3 end falls 3 residues outside the read, so it is completed with the germline J gene. This chain links TRBV11-2 with TRBJ2-7, with TRBD2 matching over 12 bases. Germline assignment: CDR1 SGHAT and CDR2 FQNNGV. This CDR3 region has 15 residues. J gave up 6 bases and V 5 bases, and 8 bases lay outside the gene matches. The DNA read from the CDR3 is TGTGCCAGCAGCCCTAGACTAGCGGGAGCTGGCGAG. Amino acid sequence: CASSPRLAGAGE. From start to end, the CDR3 is CASSPRLAGAGEQYF.

This clone showed up many times. Coverage ceases 3 residues before the CDR3 finishes, and the germline J gene fills in the end. The chain recombines TRBV20-1 with TRBJ2-6, with 10 bases lining up with TRBD1. J gave up 2 bases and V 7 bases, and 11 bases lay outside the gene matches. Per the germline V gene, CDR1 is DFQATT and CDR2 is SNEGSKA (reference sequence). CDR3 length equals 17 residues. This CDR3 is CSVPGRDRGTGANVLTF. CDR3 DNA, as far as it was read: TGCAGTGTTCCTGGCCGGGACAGGGGAACTGGGGCCAACGTC.

This clone was seen many times. From the germline J gene comes the end of the CDR3, since the read stops 3 residues before it. V is TRBV10-3 and J is TRBJ1-5, with 9 bases that match TRBD1. The CDR3 runs 15 residues. Germline lookup yields CDR1 ENHRY and CDR2 SYGVKD. V gave up 5 bases and J gave up 4 bases; unmatched junction bases: 6. CDR3 sequence reads: CAISLDRGGNQPQHF. CDR3 bases read: TGTGCCATCAGTTTGGACAGGGGAGGGAATCAGCCC.

In its sample, this clone was seen many times. The read finishes 3 residues shy of the CDR3 end, and the germline J gene is used to complete it. V is TRBV7-2 and J is TRBJ1-5; D remains ambiguous. Trimming took 3 bases from V and 2 from J, leaving 11 bases between them. The germline V gene encodes CDR1 SGHTA and CDR2 FQGNSA. The CDR3 spans 15 residues. CDR3 bases read: TGTGCCAGCAGCTTCTTCGGTAGCGGCAATCAGCCC. This encodes CASSFFGSGNQP. The CDR3 in full is CASSFFGSGNQPQHF. The whole variable domain, filled in from reference TRBV7-2 and TRBJ1-5, reads GAGVSQSPSNKVTEKGKDVELRCDPISGHTALYWYRQSLGQGLEFLIYFQGNSAPDKSGLPSDRFSAERTGGSVSTLTIQRTQQEDSAVYLCASSFFGSGNQPQHFGDGTRLSIL.

This clone was observed at least ten times. Read coverage stops 3 residues before the CDR3 terminus; the germline J gene supplies the remainder. The chain has TRBV5-1 and TRBJ2-1, with 11 bases matching TRBD1. Looked up from germline, CDR1 is SGHRS and CDR2 is YFSETQ. V shed 5 bases, J shed 3 bases, and the junction held 4 bases outside the gene matches. The CDR3 runs to 15 residues. CDR3 amino acids: CASRGGQGVYNEQFF. CDR3 bases read: TGCGCCAGCAGAGGGGGACAGGGGGTCTACAATGAG.

In this sample, this clone turned up many times. The sequence runs out 3 residues before the end of the CDR3; the remainder is reconstructed from the germline J gene. The genes are TRBV6-4 and TRBJ2-5, with D maybe TRBD2 (6 bases). CDR1 and CDR2 (germline): MRHNA, SNTAGT. CDR3 length: 13 amino acids. Trimming stripped 3 bases from V and 7 bases from J, with 12 bases between. Partial CDR3 DNA: TGTGCCAGCAGTGAGGCTAGCGAAGGGACC. It yields the protein CASSEASEGT. The full CDR3 protein is CASSEASEGTQYF.

To note about this clone: The CDR3 end falls 3 residues outside the read, so it is completed with the germline J gene. The chain carries TRBV7-9 and TRBJ2-2, with TRBD2 matching 8 bases. Germline V gene data show CDR1 as SEHNR and CDR2 as FQNEAQ (reference sequence). After removal of 6 bases from V and 5 bases from J, the junction contained 5 bases not matched to a gene. The CDR3 totals 14 residues. This CDR3 reads CASRSGGVTGELFF. The sequenced part of the CDR3 DNA is TGTGCCAGCAGATCCGGGGGGGTGACCGGGGAG.

This clone was seen at least ten times. Sequencing ends 3 residues short of the CDR3 end; the germline J gene provides the rest. This chain connects TRBV20-1 to TRBJ2-1; 7 bases are shared with TRBD2. The V and J ends lost 6 bases and 0 bases, in that order; junction bases with no gene match: 20. The CDR3 loop spans 19 amino acids. Germline V gene sequence: CDR1 DFQATT, CDR2 SNEGSKA (reference sequence). The sequenced part of the CDR3 DNA is TGCAGTGCCTCTCCCTCGCGGGGGAGAGAACGACGCTCCTACAATGAG. Translated, it gives CSASPSRGRERRSYNE. Given in full, the CDR3 is CSASPSRGRERRSYNEQFF.